A single sample gave rise to the 25 T cell receptor beta chains below, sequenced in a study of T-cell memory formation after mild COVID-19. One entry per CDR3 protein results from TCRdb running MiXCR on the 5' RACE reads. The sample includes 350,000 to 500,000 distinct CDR3 sequences, roughly 18% seen only once; the top ten take roughly 21%. The source material was PBMCs or a T cell subset sorted from them (not recorded which). The receptors were sampled from a man aged 18-30 years who had mild COVID-19 (a few samples of this study predate the infection). Cell type and time point are not known.

This clonotype came up a few times. V gene TRBV7-2 combines with J gene TRBJ2-5; D might be TRBD1 (7 bases). The CDR3 spans 16 residues. The V end lost 5 bases, the J end lost 4 bases, and 20 bases lay between the germline ends. The germline V gene encodes CDR1 SGHTA and CDR2 FQGNSA. This chain's CDR3 is CASSVQTRGPGETQYF. As DNA, the CDR3 is TGTGCCAGCAGCGTCCAGACTAGGGGGCCGGGAGAGACCCAGTACTTC.

The DNA of the CDR3 is TGCGCCAGCTCGACCAGGGGGGTTGAAGCTTTCTTT. Its protein product is CASSTRGVEAFF. V is TRBV5-1 and J is TRBJ1-1; 7 bases fit TRBD1. The V gene's germline CDR1 is SGHRS and CDR2 YFSETQ. J lost 7 bases, V lost 7 bases, and 7 bases had no gene match. The CDR3 runs to 12 residues.

The gene calls are TRBV12-3 or TRBV12-4 and TRBJ2-2; 8 bases match TRBD1. This CDR3 is 17 amino acids long. V lost 10 bases and J lost 2; bases outside the gene matches: 15. CDR3 amino acids: CATMNYRQGANTGELFF. The CDR3 region has the DNA TGTGCCACCATGAATTATAGGCAGGGGGCCAACACCGGGGAGCTGTTTTTT.

This clonotype showed up many times. The chain carries TRBV12-5 and TRBJ2-3; D unresolved. The CDR3 runs 13 residues. The germline V gene encodes CDR1 LGHNT and CDR2 FRNRAP. This CDR3 reads CAIPADSTDTQYF. CDR3 nucleotides: TGTGCCATTCCGGCAGACAGCACAGATACGCAGTATTTT.

This clonotype was observed many times. The chain recombines TRBV4-2 with TRBJ1-1; the match to TRBD1 covers 7 bases. The length of the CDR3 is 17 residues. V shed 2 bases and J 1 base; nucleotides not matched to a gene: 10. Germline lookup yields CDR1 LGHNA and CDR2 YNFKEQ. CDR3 protein: CASSQSEGDSSNTEAFF. The DNA for the CDR3 is TGTGCCAGCAGCCAATCCGAAGGGGACAGCTCGAACACTGAAGCTTTCTTT.

This clonotype was picked up many times. V gene TRBV5-1 combines with J gene TRBJ2-5; a possible D gene is TRBD2 (7 bases). Germline CDR1 SGHRS, CDR2 YFSETQ. The CDR3 is 15 residues long. V was cut by 7 bases and J by 5 bases, with 21 bases left in between. DNA of the CDR3: TGCGCCAGCGGATCCCTGGGGGGGGCCGGGGAGACCCAGTACTTC. Its protein product is CASGSLGGAGETQYF.

This clonotype was observed a few times. The rearrangement uses TRBV7-2 and TRBJ2-3; D unclear. Germline V CDR1 and CDR2: SGHTA, FQGNSA. This CDR3 has 14 amino acids. Trimming took 0 bases from V and 6 from J, leaving 10 bases between them. CDR3 nucleotides: TGTGCCAGCAGCTTAGCCGGCCCCGCGGATACGCAGTATTTT. It encodes CASSLAGPADTQYF.

J is TRBJ2-5 and V is TRBV6-2 or TRBV6-3, with 12 bases matching TRBD2. The V gene end was trimmed by 8 bases and the J gene end by 4 bases; junction bases not matched to a gene: 14. This CDR3 contains 17 residues. The germline V gene encodes CDR1 MNHEY and CDR2 SVGEGT. DNA of the CDR3: TGTGCCAGCGGGGCCTCTACCACTAGCGGGGGGTCAGAGACCCAGTACTTC. Protein sequence: CASGASTTSGGSETQYF.

The chain combines TRBV21-1 with TRBJ2-1; TRBD2 reflects the table's D call only, with no check against the DNA. TRBV21-1 is deemed a pseudogene. The CDR3 sequence is 15 residues long. The CDR3 DNA reads TGTGCCAGCAGCAAAAAGGGCGGGGGGGCCCTAGAGCAGTTCTTC. It codes for CASSKKGGGALEQFF.

This clonotype was detected only a few times. V and J are TRBV5-1 and TRBJ1-6; no clear D gene. V was pared by 0 bases and J by 0 bases, with 13 bases between. This CDR3 comprises 18 residues. Germline assignment: CDR1 SGHRS and CDR2 YFSETQ. CDR3 sequence: CASSLASAEASYNSPLHF. CDR3 DNA sequence: TGCGCCAGCAGCTTGGCCTCGGCGGAAGCCTCCTATAATTCACCCCTCCACTTT. The variable domain in full, with the rest retrieved from reference TRBV5-1 and TRBJ1-6, is KAGVTQTPRYLIKTRGQQVTLSCSPISGHRSVSWYQQTPGQGLQFLFEYFSETQRNKGNFPGRFSGRQFSNSRSEMNVSTLELGDSALYLCASSLASAEASYNSPLHFGNGTRLTVT.

This clonotype was picked up many times. The rearrangement uses TRBV11-2 and TRBJ2-5; no clear D gene. Trimming left V 1 base short and J 3 bases short, with 6 bases between. The CDR3 length is 13 residues. From germline, CDR1 is SGHAT and CDR2 FQNNGV. The CDR3 nucleotides are TGTGCCAGCAGCTTAGGCTTAGAAGAGACCCAGTACTTC. Its protein is CASSLGLEETQYF.

This chain connects TRBV7-2 to TRBJ2-7; 8 nucleotides align to TRBD2. Trimming cost V 7 bases and J 9 bases; bases outside gene matches: 20. Germline CDR1 and CDR2: SGHTA and FQGNSA. This CDR3 region has 16 residues. CDR3 amino acids: CASTSGPGGPSVWQYF. CDR3 sequence (DNA): TGTGCCAGCACCTCGGGCCCGGGGGGGCCATCGGTGTGGCAGTACTTC.

In this sample, this clonotype turned up a few times. This chain joins TRBV7-3 and TRBJ1-1, with a possible D match to TRBD1 (5 bases). CDR1 SGHTA and CDR2 FQGTGA come from the germline V gene. This CDR3 region has 12 residues. The V gene lost 5 bases and the J gene lost 8 bases, with 12 bases spanning the gap. The CDR3 spells CASSRIGQEAFF. CDR3 bases: TGTGCCAGCAGCCGAATAGGACAAGAAGCTTTCTTT.

V gene TRBV7-8 combines with J gene TRBJ1-5; possible D gene TRBD1, 6 bases. In germline, CDR1 is SGHVS, CDR2 FQNEAQ. The germline V and J ends were trimmed by 4 bases and 9 bases, with 10 bases remaining between them. The CDR3 consists of 12 residues. This chain's CDR3 is CASSSGDGPQHF. The CDR3 DNA reads as TGTGCCAGCAGCTCAGGGGATGGGCCCCAGCATTTT.

Only a few counts were recorded for this clonotype. V and J are TRBV7-9 and TRBJ2-7; TRBD2 matches at 7 bases. With V trimmed by 5 bases and J by 5 bases, 6 bases remained unmatched. This CDR3 has 13 residues. The germline gives CDR1 SEHNR, CDR2 FQNEAQ (reference sequence). The CDR3 DNA follows: TGTGCCAGCAGCCCAGCGGGGCACAACGAGCAGTACGTC. As protein: CASSPAGHNEQYV.

This clonotype has a handful of counts. V is TRBV5-4 and J is TRBJ2-4, with D possibly TRBD1 on 6 matching bases. This CDR3 is built from 15 residues. Germline V gene lookup returns CDR1 SGHNT and CDR2 YYREEE (reference sequence). V gave up 0 bases and J gave up 5 bases, with 12 bases separating them. The CDR3 protein is CASSLAGAGENIQYF. CDR3 in DNA: TGTGCCAGCAGCTTGGCCGGTGCAGGGGAAAACATTCAGTACTTC.

This clonotype was detected many times. The V and J genes are TRBV7-2 and TRBJ2-1; TRBD2 might be the D (6 bases). The CDR3 consists of 14 residues. Germline CDR1 SGHTA, CDR2 FQGNSA. Trimming pared 1 base from V and 14 bases from J, leaving 18 bases between. CDR3 in amino acids: CASSLEDWEDSKFF. CDR3 nucleotide sequence: TGTGCCAGCAGCTTAGAGGATTGGGAGGACTCTAAGTTCTTC.

The chain is built from TRBV3-1 and TRBJ2-5, with 8 positions matching TRBD2. The CDR3 runs to 17 residues. Unmatched junction bases numbered 11, after V lost 0 bases and J lost 5 bases. In germline, CDR1 is LGHDT, CDR2 YNNKEL (reference sequence). For the CDR3, the DNA is TGTGCCAGCAGCCAAGATAAACAAGCGGGGGCGGGGGAGACCCAGTACTTC. Translated, it gives CASSQDKQAGAGETQYF.

In its sample, this clonotype was seen a few times. This rearrangement joins TRBV7-2 to TRBJ2-3, with TRBD2 as a possible D gene (5 bases). V was clipped by 2 bases and J by 2 bases, with 11 bases between them. Germline V gene sequence: CDR1 SGHTA, CDR2 FQGNSA. This CDR3 spans 15 amino acids. CDR3 residues: CASSLRELVTDTQYF. The DNA of the CDR3 is TGTGCCAGCAGCTTAAGGGAACTAGTCACAGATACGCAGTATTTT.

The chain joins TRBV7-3 to TRBJ1-2; the D gene is possibly TRBD1 (5 bases). The V and J ends lost 2 bases and 6 bases respectively, with 10 bases between them. Germline-derived CDR1 and CDR2 are SGHTA and FQGTGA. The CDR3 contains 13 residues. The CDR3 loop is CASSLDEGHGYTF. The CDR3 nucleotides are TGTGCCAGCAGCTTAGATGAGGGACATGGCTACACCTTC.

This clonotype was seen repeatedly, ten times or more. CDR3: CASSSGTTLNEQFF. The CDR3 nucleotides are TGCGCCAGCAGCTCAGGGACAACATTAAATGAGCAGTTCTTC. The rearrangement uses TRBV5-1 and TRBJ2-1, with D tentatively TRBD1 (6 bases). V lost 3 bases to trimming and J lost 7 bases, with 14 bases between them. CDR1 SGHRS and CDR2 YFSETQ come from the germline V gene. CDR3 size: 14 residues. Looking up the rest from reference TRBV5-1 and TRBJ2-1 gives the full variable domain: KAGVTQTPRYLIKTRGQQVTLSCSPISGHRSVSWYQQTPGQGLQFLFEYFSETQRNKGNFPGRFSGRQFSNSRSEMNVSTLELGDSALYLCASSSGTTLNEQFFGPGTRLTVL.

This clonotype was observed a handful of times. The chain is built from TRBV6-2 or TRBV6-3 and TRBJ1-1; the D gene is possibly TRBD1 (6 bases). The CDR3 length is 15 residues. Trimming left V 2 bases short and J 5 bases short, with 15 bases between. Germline CDR1 is MNHEY and CDR2 is SVGEGT. This chain's CDR3 is CASSYGIGRGTEAFF. The CDR3 bases are TGTGCCAGCAGTTACGGGATAGGAAGGGGGACTGAAGCTTTCTTT.

Worth noting for this clonotype: One end of the junction does not line up with germline, which may come from a read error. This chain connects TRBV5-4 to TRBJ2-1, with 8 bases fitting TRBD1. The CDR3 contains 15 residues. Per germline, CDR1 SGHNT and CDR2 YYREEE (reference sequence). The CDR3 spells CASGFGDRGYNEQFF. Here the CDR3 DNA reads TGTGCCAGCGGCTTTGGAGACAGGGGCTACAATGAGCAGTTCTTC.

In its sample, this clonotype was seen a few times. The CDR3 protein is CASSFAQGYEQYF. The CDR3 nucleotides read TGTGCCAGCAGCTTCGCACAGGGCTACGAGCAGTACTTC. The rearrangement links TRBV11-1 to TRBJ2-7; D possibly corresponds to TRBD1 (6 bases). The length of the CDR3 is 13 residues. CDR1 SGHAT and CDR2 FQDESV come from the germline V gene (reference sequence). The V and J ends lost 3 bases and 3 bases respectively, with 9 bases between them.

This clonotype was seen many times. This chain uses TRBV12-3 or TRBV12-4 with TRBJ2-3; D may match TRBD1 or TRBD2 (6 bases each). This CDR3 region has 16 residues. V was shortened by 3 bases and J by 1 base, with 14 bases between the two germline ends. The CDR3 bases are TGTGCCAGCAGTTTCTCCGGGGGCGCTGGCACAGATACGCAGTATTTT. Encoded protein: CASSFSGGAGTDTQYF.